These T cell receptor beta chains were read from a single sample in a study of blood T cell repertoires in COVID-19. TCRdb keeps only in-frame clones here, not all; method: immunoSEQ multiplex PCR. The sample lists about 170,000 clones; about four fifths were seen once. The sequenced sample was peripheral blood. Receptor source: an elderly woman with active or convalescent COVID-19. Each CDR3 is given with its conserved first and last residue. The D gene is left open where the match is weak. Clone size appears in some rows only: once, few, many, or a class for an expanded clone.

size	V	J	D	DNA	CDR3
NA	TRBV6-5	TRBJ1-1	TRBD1	TGTGCCAGCAGGATTAGACAGGGCGGTGAAGCTTTCTTT	CASRIRQGGEAFF
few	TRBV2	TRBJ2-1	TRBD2	TGTGCCAGCAGTGGTTTAGCGGGAGGCGTGGGGAATGAGCAGTTCTTC	CASSGLAGGVGNEQFF
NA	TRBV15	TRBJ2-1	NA	TGTGCCACCAGCAGAGATATAAGGCCCGGGGAGCAGTTCTTC	CATSRDIRPGEQFF
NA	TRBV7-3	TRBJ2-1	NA	TGTGCCAGCAGCCCCCAGATTTCCTCCTACAATGAGCAGTTCTTC	CASSPQISSYNEQFF
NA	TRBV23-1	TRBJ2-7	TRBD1	TGCGCCAGCAGTCAATCGGGACAGGCCTACGAGCAGTACTTC	CASSQSGQAYEQYF
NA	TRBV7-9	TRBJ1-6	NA	TGTGCCAGCAGCTCCAGAGGGGGGGGCTCTTCACCCCTCCACTTT	CASSSRGGGSSPLHF
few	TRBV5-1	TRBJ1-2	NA	TGCGCCAGCAGCTCTCAGGGCACCAGTGGTGGCTACACCTTC	CASSSQGTSGGYTF
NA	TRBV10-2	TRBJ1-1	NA	TGCGCCAGCAGTCGTACGGGACAAGAGAACACTGAAGCTTTCTTT	CASSRTGQENTEAFF
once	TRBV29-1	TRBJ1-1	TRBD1	TGCAGTGCCAGGGACAGCAAAGCTTTCTTT	CSARDSKAFF
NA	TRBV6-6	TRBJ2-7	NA	TGTGCCAGCAGTTACTCGACCGGGGAGCAGTACTTC	CASSYSTGEQYF
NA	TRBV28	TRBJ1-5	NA	TGTGCCAGCAGTTTAAATCCGGGGGGGCCCGTCAAGGCCCAGCATTTT	CASSLNPGGPVKAQHF
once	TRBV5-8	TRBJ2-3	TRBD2	TGTGCCAGCAGCCGAGGACTAGCGGGGCTCTCGGAGCCGCAGTATTTT	CASSRGLAGLSEPQYF
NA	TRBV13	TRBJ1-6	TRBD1	TGTGCCAGCAGCCGACAGGGGTATAATTCACCCCTCCACTTT	CASSRQGYNSPLHF
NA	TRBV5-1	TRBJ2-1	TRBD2	TGCGCCAGCAGCGCTCCGGGACTAGCGGGAAATGAGCAGTTCTTC	CASSAPGLAGNEQFF
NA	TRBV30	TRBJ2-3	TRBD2	TGTGTGGCTAGCGGACCCACAGATACGCAGTATTTT	CVASGPTDTQYF
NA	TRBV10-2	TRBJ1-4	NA	TGCGCCAGCAGTGCTTTCAGGGACACTGTTAATGAAAAACTGTTTTTT	CASSAFRDTVNEKLFF
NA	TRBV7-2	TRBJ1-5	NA	TGTGCCAGCAGCTTCCGGGATCAGCCCCAGCATTTT	CASSFRDQPQHF
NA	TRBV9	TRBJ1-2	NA	TGTGCCAGCAGCGCACAAAACTATGGCTACACCTTC	CASSAQNYGYTF
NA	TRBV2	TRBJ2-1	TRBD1	TGTGCCAGCGACAGGGAGAATGAGCAGTTCTTC	CASDRENEQFF
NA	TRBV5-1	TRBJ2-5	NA	TGCGCCAGCAGCTTGGGCGGGACCCGAGAAGAGACCCAGTACTTC	CASSLGGTREETQYF
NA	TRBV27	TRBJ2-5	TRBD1	TGTGCCAGCAGTTTAATCGGACAGGCCCTAGAGACCCAGTACTTC	CASSLIGQALETQYF
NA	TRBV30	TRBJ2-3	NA	TGTGCCTGGAGGTCAGCGAGGGATACGCAGTATTTT	CAWRSARDTQYF
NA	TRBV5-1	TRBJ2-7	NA	TGCGCCAGCAGATTCGAGCCCCCCTACGAGCAGTACTTC	CASRFEPPYEQYF
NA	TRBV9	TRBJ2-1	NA	TGTGCCAGCAGCCCCCGCCTCGACTTTAACAATGAGCAGTTCTTC	CASSPRLDFNNEQFF
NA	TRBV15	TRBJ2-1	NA	TGTGCCACCAGCAGAGATGGAGCGCCGAGCTCCTACAATGAGCAGTTCTTC	CATSRDGAPSSYNEQFF
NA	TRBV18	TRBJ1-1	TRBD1	TGTGCCAGCTCTCCCCTTGGGACAGGGACTGAAGCTTTCTTT	CASSPLGTGTEAFF
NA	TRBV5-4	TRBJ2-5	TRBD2	TGTGCCAGCAATAGCTTCGGGGGAGGGCCGAGGGAGACCCAGTACTTC	CASNSFGGGPRETQYF
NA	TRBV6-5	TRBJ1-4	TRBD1	TGTGCCAGCAGGAGGGACAGTAATGAAAAACTGTTTTTT	CASRRDSNEKLFF
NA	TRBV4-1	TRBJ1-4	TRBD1	TGCGCCAGCAGCCAAGATGGCACAGGGGCAGTTACTGAAAAACTGTTTTTT	CASSQDGTGAVTEKLFF
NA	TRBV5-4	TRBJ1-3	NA	TGTGCCAGCAGCTTGCCCGGGTCTGGAAACACCATATATTTT	CASSLPGSGNTIYF
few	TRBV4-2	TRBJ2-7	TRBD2	TGTGCCAGCAGCCAAGGCGCTAGCGGATACGAGCAGTACTTC	CASSQGASGYEQYF
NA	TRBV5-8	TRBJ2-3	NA	TGTGCCAGCAGATGGAGCGGGACAGATACGCAGTATTTT	CASRWSGTDTQYF
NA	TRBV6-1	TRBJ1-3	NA	TGTGCCAGCAGTGAAGAAGGGAGGGCGGACACCATATATTTT	CASSEEGRADTIYF
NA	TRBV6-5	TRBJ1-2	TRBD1	TGTGCCAGCCGAAGGACAGGATTCTATGGCTACACCTTC	CASRRTGFYGYTF
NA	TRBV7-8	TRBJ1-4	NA	TGTGCCAGCAGCTTAGGGGGCCCGGAAAAACTGTTTTTT	CASSLGGPEKLFF
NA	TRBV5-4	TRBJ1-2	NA	TGTGCCAGCAGCTTGATTGGAGACTATGGCTACACCTTC	CASSLIGDYGYTF
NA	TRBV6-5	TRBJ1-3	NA	TGTGCCAGCAGATCCACCGGGGGGGCTGGAAACACCATATATTTT	CASRSTGGAGNTIYF
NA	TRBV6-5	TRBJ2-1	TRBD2	TGTGCCAGTCAACGTGGGGAGGGTAATGAGCAGTTCTTC	CASQRGEGNEQFF
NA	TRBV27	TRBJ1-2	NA	TGTGCCAGCCACGCCCCTGGCAGGAAAGATGGCTACACCTTC	CASHAPGRKDGYTF
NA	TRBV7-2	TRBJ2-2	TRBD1	TGTGCCAGCAGCTTCCTCGACAGGGGTGGACTCACCGGGGAGCTGTTTTTT	CASSFLDRGGLTGELFF
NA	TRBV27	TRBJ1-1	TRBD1	TGTGCCAGCAGTTTGAACGGACAGGGGGTGGGGAACACTGAAGCTTTCTTT	CASSLNGQGVGNTEAFF
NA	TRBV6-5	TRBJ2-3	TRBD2	TGTGCCAGCAGTTACGTAGCGGGAGCCGCAGATACGCAGTATTTT	CASSYVAGAADTQYF
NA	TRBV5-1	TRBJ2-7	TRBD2	TGCGCCAGCAGCTTGCCCCTATTAGCGGGAGTCGACGAGCAGTACTTC	CASSLPLLAGVDEQYF
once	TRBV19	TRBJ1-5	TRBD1	TGTGCCAGTAGTACCGGGACAGTTTCGAGCCAGCATTTT	CASSTGTVSSQHF
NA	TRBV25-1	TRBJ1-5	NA	TGTGCCAGCAGTGAAGGGGGCGACCCTCTTCAGCCCCAGCATTTT	CASSEGGDPLQPQHF
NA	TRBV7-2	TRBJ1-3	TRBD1	TGTGCCAGCAAATACAGGGGCCCCTCTGGAAACACCATATATTTT	CASKYRGPSGNTIYF
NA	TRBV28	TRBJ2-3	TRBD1	TGTGCCATAGGACAGGGAGTTCAAGCAGATACGCAGTATTTT	CAIGQGVQADTQYF